Here is one T cell receptor beta chain with its context. Antigen specificity is unknown. The table came from immunoSEQ multiplex PCR; TCRdb's copy has only in-frame clones and leaves some out. The profile shows roughly 410,000 clones, about four fifths of them singletons. Noted treatment: some 20 received Ad26.COV2.S at low or high dose, single or two shots; about 5 received placebo; per-sample allocation not given. After the first vaccine or placebo injection, samples were drawn on day 63. From germline, CDR1 is SGHAT and CDR2 FQNNGV. The CDR3 consists of 14 residues. Deletions cut 0 bases from V and 2 bases from J, with 6 bases between. This specimen comes from a study of Ad26.COV2.S vaccination and SARS-CoV-2 variants. Across the study: Ad26.COV2.S, an intramuscular injection, was given once or twice 56 days apart.

Study conclusions and caveats: Vaccinated individuals (as opposed to placebo recipients) had higher spike-specific TCR breadth.

The receptor's source is a person between 18 and 65 years old who received the Ad26.COV2.S COVID-19 vaccine or a placebo. The sequencing here drew on peripheral blood, taken in a trial of Ad26.COV2.S vaccine versus placebo. The chain couples TRBV11-2 to TRBJ2-3; TRBD2 is a possible D gene (6 bases). CDR3 nucleotide sequence: TGTGCCAGCAGCTTAGAGGGACTCACAGATACGCAGTATTTT. Protein product: CASSLEGLTDTQYF.